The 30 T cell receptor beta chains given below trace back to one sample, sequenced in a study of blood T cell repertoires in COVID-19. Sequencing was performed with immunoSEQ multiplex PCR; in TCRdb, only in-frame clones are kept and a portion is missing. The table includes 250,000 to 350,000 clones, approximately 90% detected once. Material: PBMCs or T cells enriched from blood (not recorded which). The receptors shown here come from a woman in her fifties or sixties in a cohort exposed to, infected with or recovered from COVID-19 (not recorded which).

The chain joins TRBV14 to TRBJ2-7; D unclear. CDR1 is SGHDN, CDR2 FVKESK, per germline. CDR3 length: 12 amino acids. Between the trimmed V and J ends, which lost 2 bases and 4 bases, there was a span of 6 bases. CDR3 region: CASSQSGYEQYF. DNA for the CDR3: TGTGCCAGCAGCCAATCGGGTTACGAGCAGTACTTC.

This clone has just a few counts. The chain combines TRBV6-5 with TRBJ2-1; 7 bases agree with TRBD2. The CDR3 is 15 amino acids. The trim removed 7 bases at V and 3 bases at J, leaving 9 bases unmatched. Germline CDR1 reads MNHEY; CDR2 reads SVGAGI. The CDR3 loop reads CASKLGGVLYNEQFF. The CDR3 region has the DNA TGTGCCAGCAAGCTGGGGGGGGTCCTCTACAATGAGCAGTTCTTC.

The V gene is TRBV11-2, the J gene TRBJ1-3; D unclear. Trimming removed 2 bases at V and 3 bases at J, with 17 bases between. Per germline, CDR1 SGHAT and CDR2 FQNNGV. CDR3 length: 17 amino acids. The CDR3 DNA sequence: TGTGCCAGCAGCTTAAGGTTGCGGGATTCGGGTGGAAACACCATATATTTT. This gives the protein CASSLRLRDSGGNTIYF.

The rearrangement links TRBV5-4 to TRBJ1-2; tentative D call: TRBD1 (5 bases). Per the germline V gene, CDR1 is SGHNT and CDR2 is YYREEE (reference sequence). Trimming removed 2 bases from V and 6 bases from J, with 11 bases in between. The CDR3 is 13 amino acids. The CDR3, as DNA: TGTGCCAGCAGCTTTCGGGGGGGGAATGGCTACACCTTC. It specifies CASSFRGGNGYTF.

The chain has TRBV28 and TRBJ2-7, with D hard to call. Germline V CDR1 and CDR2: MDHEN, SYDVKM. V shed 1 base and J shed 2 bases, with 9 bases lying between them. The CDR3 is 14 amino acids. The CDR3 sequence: CASSLSGLAYEQYF. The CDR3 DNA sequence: TGTGCCAGCAGTTTATCCGGTTTGGCCTACGAGCAGTACTTC.

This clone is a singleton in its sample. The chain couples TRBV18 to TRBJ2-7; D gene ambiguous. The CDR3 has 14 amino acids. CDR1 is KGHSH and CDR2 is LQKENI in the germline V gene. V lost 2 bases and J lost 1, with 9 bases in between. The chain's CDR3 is CASSPDLGSYEQYF. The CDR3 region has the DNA TGTGCCAGCTCACCAGATCTAGGTTCCTACGAGCAGTACTTC. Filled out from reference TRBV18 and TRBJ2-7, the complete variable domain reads NAGVMQNPRHLVRRRGQEARLRCSPMKGHSHVYWYRQLPEEGLKFMVYLQKENIIDESGMPKERFSAEFPKEGPSILRIQQVVRGDSAAYFCASSPDLGSYEQYFGPGTRLTVT.

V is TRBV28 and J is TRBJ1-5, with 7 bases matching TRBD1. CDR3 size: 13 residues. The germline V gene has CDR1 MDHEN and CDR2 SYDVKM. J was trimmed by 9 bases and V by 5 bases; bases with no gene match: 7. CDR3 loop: CASSQSGGRPQHF. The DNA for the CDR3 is TGTGCCAGCAGTCAATCAGGGGGAAGGCCCCAGCATTTT. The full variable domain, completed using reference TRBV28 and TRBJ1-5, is DVKVTQSSRYLVKRTGEKVFLECVQDMDHENMFWYRQDPGLGLRLIYFSYDVKMKEKGDIPEGYSVSREKKERFSLILESASTNQTSMYLCASSQSGGRPQHFGDGTRLSIL.

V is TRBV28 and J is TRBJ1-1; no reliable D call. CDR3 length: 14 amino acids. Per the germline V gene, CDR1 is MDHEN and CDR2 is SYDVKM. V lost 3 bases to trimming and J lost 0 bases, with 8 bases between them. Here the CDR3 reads CASSLIHMNTEAFF. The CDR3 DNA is TGTGCCAGCAGTTTGATTCACATGAACACTGAAGCTTTCTTT.

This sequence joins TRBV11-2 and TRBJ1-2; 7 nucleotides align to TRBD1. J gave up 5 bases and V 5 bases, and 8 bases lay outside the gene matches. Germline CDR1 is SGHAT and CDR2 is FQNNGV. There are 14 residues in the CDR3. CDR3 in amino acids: CASSPSTGYYGYTF. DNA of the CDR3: TGTGCCAGCAGCCCCTCGACAGGGTATTATGGCTACACCTTC. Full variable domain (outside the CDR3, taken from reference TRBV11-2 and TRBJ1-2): EAGVAQSPRYKIIEKRQSVAFWCNPISGHATLYWYQQILGQGPKLLIQFQNNGVVDDSQLPKDRFSAERLKGVDSTLKIQPAKLEDSAVYLCASSPSTGYYGYTFGSGTRLTVV.

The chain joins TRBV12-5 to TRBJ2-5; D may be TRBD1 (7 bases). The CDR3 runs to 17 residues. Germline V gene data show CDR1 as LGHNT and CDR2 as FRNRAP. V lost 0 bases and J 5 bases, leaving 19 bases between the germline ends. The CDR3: CASGLVPSTGSGETQYF. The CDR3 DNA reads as TGTGCTAGTGGTTTGGTACCCTCGACAGGGAGCGGGGAGACCCAGTACTTC.

The CDR3, as DNA: TGTGCCACCAGCAGAGGTGGGCTCGGGGGCACCGGGGAGCTGTTTTTT. Encoded protein: CATSRGGLGGTGELFF. The chain couples TRBV15 to TRBJ2-2; D might be TRBD2 (6 bases). CDR3 length equals 16 residues. Trimming stripped 1 base from V and 4 bases from J, with 13 bases between. In germline, CDR1 is LNHNV, CDR2 YYDKDF (reference sequence).

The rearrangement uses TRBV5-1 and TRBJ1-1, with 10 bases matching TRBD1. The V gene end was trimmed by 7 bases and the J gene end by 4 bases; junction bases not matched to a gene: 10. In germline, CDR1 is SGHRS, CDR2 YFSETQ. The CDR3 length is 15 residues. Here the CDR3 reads CASGPGTGVSTEAFF. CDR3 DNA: TGCGCCAGCGGACCCGGGACAGGGGTAAGCACTGAAGCTTTCTTT. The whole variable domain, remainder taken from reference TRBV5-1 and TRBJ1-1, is KAGVTQTPRYLIKTRGQQVTLSCSPISGHRSVSWYQQTPGQGLQFLFEYFSETQRNKGNFPGRFSGRQFSNSRSEMNVSTLELGDSALYLCASGPGTGVSTEAFFGQGTRLTVV.

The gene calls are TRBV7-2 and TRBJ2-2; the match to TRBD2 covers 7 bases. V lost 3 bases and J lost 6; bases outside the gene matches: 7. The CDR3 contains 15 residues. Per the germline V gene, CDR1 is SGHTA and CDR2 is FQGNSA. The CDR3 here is CASSFISGGAGELFF. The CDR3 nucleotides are TGTGCCAGCAGCTTCATTTCGGGAGGCGCCGGGGAGCTGTTTTTT.

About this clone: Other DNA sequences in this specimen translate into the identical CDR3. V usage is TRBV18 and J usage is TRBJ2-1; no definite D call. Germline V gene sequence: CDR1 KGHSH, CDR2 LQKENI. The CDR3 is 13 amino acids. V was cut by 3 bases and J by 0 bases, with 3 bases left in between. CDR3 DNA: TGTGCCAGCTCACCCAGCTCCTACAATGAGCAGTTCTTC. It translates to CASSPSSYNEQFF.

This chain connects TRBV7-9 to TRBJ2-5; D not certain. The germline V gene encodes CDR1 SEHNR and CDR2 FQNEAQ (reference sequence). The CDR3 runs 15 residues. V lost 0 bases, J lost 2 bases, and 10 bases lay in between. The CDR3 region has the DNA TGTGCCAGCAGCTTAGCGCTCACTGCACAAGAGACCCAGTACTTC. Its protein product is CASSLALTAQETQYF.

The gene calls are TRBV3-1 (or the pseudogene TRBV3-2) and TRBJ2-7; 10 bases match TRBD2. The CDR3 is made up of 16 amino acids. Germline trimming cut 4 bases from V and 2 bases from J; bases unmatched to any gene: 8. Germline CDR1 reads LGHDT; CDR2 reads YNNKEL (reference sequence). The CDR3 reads CASSPQSSGGTYEQYF. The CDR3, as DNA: TGTGCCAGCAGCCCCCAATCTAGCGGGGGTACCTACGAGCAGTACTTC.

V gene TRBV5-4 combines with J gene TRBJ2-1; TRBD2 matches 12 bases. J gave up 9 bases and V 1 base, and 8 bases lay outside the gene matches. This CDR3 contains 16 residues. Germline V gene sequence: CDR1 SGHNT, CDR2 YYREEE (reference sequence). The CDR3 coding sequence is TGTGCCAGCAGCTTGCTGACTAGCGGGAGCAAGGGTGAGCAGTTCTTC. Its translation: CASSLLTSGSKGEQFF.

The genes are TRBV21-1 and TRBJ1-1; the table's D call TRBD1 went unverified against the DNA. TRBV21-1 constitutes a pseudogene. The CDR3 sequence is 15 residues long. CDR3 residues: CASSKGLRGPTEAFF. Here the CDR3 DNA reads TGTGCCAGCAGCAAGGGGTTGAGGGGGCCCACTGAAGCTTTCTTT.

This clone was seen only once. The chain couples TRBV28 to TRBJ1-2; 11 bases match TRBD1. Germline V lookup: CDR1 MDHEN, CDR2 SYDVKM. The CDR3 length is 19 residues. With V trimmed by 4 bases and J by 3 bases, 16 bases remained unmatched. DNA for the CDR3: TGTGCCAGCAGTTCCCCCTCCCGGGACAGGGGGTTTTCTTACTATGGCTACACCTTC. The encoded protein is CASSSPSRDRGFSYYGYTF.

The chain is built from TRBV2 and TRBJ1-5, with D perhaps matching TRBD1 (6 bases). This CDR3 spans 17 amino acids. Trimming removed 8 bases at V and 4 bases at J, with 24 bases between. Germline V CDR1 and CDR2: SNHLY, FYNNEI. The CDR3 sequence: CASGIDRTGPRNQPQHF. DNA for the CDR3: TGTGCCAGCGGGATTGACCGAACAGGGCCGAGGAATCAGCCCCAGCATTTT.

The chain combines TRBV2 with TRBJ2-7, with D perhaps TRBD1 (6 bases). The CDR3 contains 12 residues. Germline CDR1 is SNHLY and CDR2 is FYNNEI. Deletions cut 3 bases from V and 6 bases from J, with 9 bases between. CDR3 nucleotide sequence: TGTGCCAGCAGTGAGGTGGGGGCCGAGCAGTACTTC. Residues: CASSEVGAEQYF.

The CDR3 DNA reads as TGTGCCAGCAGCTTAAACCTTGGGACTAGGGCAGATACGCAGTATTTT. Protein product: CASSLNLGTRADTQYF. The rearrangement links TRBV7-6 to TRBJ2-3; 8 nucleotides match TRBD2. The germline V gene encodes CDR1 SGHVS and CDR2 FNYEAQ. Trimming cost V 2 bases and J 4 bases; bases outside gene matches: 8. The CDR3 loop spans 16 amino acids.

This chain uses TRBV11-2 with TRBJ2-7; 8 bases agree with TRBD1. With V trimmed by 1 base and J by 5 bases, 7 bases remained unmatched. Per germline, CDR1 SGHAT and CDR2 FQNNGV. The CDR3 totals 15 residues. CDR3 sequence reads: CASSLAPRGPHEQYF. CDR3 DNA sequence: TGTGCCAGCAGCTTAGCACCCAGGGGGCCCCACGAGCAGTACTTC.

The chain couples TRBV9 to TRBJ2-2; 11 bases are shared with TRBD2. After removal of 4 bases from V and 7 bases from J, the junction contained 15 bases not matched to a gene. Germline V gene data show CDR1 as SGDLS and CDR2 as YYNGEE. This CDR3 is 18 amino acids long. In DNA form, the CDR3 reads TGTGCCAGCAGCCCCGGGACTAGCGGTCTCCGGGTCGGCGGGGAGCTGTTTTTT. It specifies CASSPGTSGLRVGGELFF.

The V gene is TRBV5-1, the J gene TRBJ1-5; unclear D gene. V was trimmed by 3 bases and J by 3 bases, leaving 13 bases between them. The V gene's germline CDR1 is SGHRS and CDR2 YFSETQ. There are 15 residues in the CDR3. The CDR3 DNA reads TGCGCCAGCAGCTCCGATGGGCGGGACAATCAGCCCCAGCATTTT. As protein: CASSSDGRDNQPQHF. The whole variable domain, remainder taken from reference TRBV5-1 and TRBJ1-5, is KAGVTQTPRYLIKTRGQQVTLSCSPISGHRSVSWYQQTPGQGLQFLFEYFSETQRNKGNFPGRFSGRQFSNSRSEMNVSTLELGDSALYLCASSSDGRDNQPQHFGDGTRLSIL.

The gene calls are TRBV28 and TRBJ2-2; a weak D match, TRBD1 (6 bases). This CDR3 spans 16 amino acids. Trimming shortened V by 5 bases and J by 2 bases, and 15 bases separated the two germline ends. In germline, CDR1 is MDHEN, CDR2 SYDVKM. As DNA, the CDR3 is TGTGCCAGCAGTCGCGCCGGGACACCAAACACCGGGGAGCTGTTTTTT. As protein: CASSRAGTPNTGELFF.

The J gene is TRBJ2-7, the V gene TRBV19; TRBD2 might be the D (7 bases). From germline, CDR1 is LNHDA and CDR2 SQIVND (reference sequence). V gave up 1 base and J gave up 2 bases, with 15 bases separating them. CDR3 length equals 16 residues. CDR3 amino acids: CASSIGGGGQAYEQYF. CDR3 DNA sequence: TGTGCCAGTAGTATAGGGGGAGGGGGACAAGCCTACGAGCAGTACTTC. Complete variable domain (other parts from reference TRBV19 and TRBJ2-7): DGGITQSPKYLFRKEGQNVTLSCEQNLNHDAMYWYRQDPGQGLRLIYYSQIVNDFQKGDIAEGYSVSREKKESFPLTVTSAQKNPTAFYLCASSIGGGGQAYEQYFGPGTRLTVT.

CDR3 sequence reads: CASSPARSSYEQYF. The CDR3 nucleotides are TGTGCCAGCAGCCCGGCTAGGAGCTCCTACGAGCAGTACTTC. The chain joins TRBV7-2 to TRBJ2-7; D remains unclear. V dropped 5 bases and J dropped 0 bases, with 11 bases sitting between them. CDR3 length equals 14 residues. Germline CDR1 and CDR2: SGHTA and FQGNSA.

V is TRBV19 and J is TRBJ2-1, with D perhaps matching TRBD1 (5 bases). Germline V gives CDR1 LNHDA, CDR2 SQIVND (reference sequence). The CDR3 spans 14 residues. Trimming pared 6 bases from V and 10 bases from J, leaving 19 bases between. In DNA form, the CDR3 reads TGTGCCAGTAGGACCCTGCAGGGCACTGACGAGCAGTTCTTC. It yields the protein CASRTLQGTDEQFF.

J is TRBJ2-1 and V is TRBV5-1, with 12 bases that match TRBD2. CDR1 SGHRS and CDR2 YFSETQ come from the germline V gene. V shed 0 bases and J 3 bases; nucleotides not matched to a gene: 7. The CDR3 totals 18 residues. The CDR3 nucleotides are TGCGCCAGCAGCTTGGACTCTAGCGGGAGGGCCATCTACAATGAGCAGTTCTTC. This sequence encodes CASSLDSSGRAIYNEQFF.